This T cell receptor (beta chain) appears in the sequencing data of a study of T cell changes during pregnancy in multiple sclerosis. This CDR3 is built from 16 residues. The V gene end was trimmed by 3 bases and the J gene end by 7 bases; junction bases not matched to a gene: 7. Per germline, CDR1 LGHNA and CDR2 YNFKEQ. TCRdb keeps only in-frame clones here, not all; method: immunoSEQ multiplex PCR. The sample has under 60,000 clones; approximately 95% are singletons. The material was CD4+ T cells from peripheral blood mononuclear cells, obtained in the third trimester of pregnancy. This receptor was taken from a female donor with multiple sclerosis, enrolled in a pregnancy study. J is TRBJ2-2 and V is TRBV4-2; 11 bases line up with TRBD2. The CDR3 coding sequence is TGTGCCAGCAGCCAGGGCCCCGGGACTAGCGGCGGGGAGCTGTTTTTT. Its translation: CASSQGPGTSGGELFF.